Reported below is one T cell receptor beta chain. Random hexamers were used to reverse transcribe an amount of about 0.45 to 1 ug RNA. TCRdb reanalysed the immunoSEQ multiplex PCR reads using MiXCR and keeps one entry per CDR3 protein. The table lists 190,000 or so distinct CDR3 sequences, 85% to 95% of them singletons. These data come from a study of CD8 T cells in Susac syndrome. Germline CDR1 and CDR2: LGHNT and FRNRAP. The CDR3 runs 12 residues. Trimming left V 6 bases short and J 6 bases short, with 10 bases between. This receptor was taken from a human donor with multiple sclerosis. This chain links TRBV12-5 with TRBJ2-3; D gene unclear. What was sequenced was CD4+ T cells from PBMCs. CDR3 coding DNA: TGTGCTAGTGGCCCGCTTTGGGATACGCAGTATTTT. The encoded protein is CASGPLWDTQYF.